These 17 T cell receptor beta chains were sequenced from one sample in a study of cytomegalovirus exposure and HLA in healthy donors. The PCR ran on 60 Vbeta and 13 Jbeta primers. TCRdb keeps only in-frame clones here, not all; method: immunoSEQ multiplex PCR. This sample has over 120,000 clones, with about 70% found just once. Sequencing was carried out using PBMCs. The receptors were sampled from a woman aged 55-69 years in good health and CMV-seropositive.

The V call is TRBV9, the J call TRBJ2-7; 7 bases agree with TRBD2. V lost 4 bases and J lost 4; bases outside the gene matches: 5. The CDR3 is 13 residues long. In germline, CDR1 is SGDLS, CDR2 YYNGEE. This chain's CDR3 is CASSRSGNYEQYF. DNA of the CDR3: TGTGCCAGCAGCAGGAGCGGGAATTACGAGCAGTACTTC.

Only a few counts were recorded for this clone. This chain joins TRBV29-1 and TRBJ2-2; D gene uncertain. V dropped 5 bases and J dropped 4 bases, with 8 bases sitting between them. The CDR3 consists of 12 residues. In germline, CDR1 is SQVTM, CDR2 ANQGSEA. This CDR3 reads CSVSVSTGELFF. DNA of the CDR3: TGCAGCGTTTCTGTGAGCACCGGGGAGCTGTTTTTT.

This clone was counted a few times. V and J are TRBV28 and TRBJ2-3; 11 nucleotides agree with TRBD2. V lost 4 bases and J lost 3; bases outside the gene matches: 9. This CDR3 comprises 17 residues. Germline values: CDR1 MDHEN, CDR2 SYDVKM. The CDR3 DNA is TGTGCCAGCAGTTCCTGGGTAGCGGGAGGGCTTACAGATACGCAGTATTTT. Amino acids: CASSSWVAGGLTDTQYF. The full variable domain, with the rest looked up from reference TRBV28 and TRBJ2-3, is DVKVTQSSRYLVKRTGEKVFLECVQDMDHENMFWYRQDPGLGLRLIYFSYDVKMKEKGDIPEGYSVSREKKERFSLILESASTNQTSMYLCASSSWVAGGLTDTQYFGPGTRLTVL.

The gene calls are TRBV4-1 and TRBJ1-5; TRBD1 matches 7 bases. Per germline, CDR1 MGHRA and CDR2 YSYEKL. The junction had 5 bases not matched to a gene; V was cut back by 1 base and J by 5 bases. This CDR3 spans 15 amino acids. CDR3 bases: TGCGCCAGCAGCCAAGGGGAACAGGGGTATCAGCCCCAGCATTTT. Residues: CASSQGEQGYQPQHF.

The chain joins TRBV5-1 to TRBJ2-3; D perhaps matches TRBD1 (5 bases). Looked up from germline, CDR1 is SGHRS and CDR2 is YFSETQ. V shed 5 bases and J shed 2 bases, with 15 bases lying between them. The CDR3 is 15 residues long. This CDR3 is CASRNRVGATDTQYF. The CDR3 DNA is TGCGCCAGCAGAAACCGAGTAGGGGCCACAGATACGCAGTATTTT. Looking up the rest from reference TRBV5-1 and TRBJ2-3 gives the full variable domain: KAGVTQTPRYLIKTRGQQVTLSCSPISGHRSVSWYQQTPGQGLQFLFEYFSETQRNKGNFPGRFSGRQFSNSRSEMNVSTLELGDSALYLCASRNRVGATDTQYFGPGTRLTVL.

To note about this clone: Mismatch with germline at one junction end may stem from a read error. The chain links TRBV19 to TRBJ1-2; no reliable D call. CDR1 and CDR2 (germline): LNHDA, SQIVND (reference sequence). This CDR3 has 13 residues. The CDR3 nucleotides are TGTGCCAGTAGTATCCGGACTAACTATGGCTACCCCTTC. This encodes CASSIRTNYGYPF.

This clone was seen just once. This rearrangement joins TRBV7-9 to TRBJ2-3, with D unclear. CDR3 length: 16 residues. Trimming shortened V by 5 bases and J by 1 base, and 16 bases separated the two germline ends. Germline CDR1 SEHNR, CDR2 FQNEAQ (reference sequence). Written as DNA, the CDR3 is TGTGCCAGCAGCCCGCTAGGTGGTAGAGGCACAGATACGCAGTATTTT. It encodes CASSPLGGRGTDTQYF.

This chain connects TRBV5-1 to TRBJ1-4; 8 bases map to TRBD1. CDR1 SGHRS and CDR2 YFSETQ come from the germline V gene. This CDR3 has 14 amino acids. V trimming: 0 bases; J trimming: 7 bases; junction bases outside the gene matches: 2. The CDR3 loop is CASSLGTGPEKLFF. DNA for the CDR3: TGCGCCAGCAGCTTGGGGACAGGGCCTGAAAAACTGTTTTTT.

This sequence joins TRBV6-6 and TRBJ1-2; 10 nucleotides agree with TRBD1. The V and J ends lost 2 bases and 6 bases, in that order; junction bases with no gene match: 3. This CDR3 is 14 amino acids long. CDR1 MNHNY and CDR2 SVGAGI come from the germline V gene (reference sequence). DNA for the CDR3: TGTGCCAGCAGTTACGCAGACAGGGGGCATGGCTACACCTTC. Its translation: CASSYADRGHGYTF.

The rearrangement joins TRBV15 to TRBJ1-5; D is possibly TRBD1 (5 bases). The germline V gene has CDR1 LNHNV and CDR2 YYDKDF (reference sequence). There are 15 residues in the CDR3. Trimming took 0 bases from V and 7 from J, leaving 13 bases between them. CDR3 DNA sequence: TGTGCCACCAGCAGAGATCAAAGGGGTTGGCAGCCCCAGCATTTT. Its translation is CATSRDQRGWQPQHF.

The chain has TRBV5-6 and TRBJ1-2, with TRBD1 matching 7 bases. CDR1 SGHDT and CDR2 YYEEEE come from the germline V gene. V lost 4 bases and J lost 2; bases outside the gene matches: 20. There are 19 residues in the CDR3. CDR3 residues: CASSPPPPTGVGPNYGYTF. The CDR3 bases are TGTGCCAGCAGCCCCCCTCCCCCCACAGGGGTCGGACCAAACTATGGCTACACCTTC.

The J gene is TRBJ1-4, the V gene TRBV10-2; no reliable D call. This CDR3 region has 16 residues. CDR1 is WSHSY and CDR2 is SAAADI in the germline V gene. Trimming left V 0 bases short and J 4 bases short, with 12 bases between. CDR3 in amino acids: CASSESRTPLNEKLFF. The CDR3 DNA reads TGCGCCAGCAGTGAGTCCCGCACTCCTCTTAATGAAAAACTGTTTTTT.

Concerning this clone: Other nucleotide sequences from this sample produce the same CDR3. The CDR3 loop reads CASSLGTSGSGEQFF. The CDR3 bases are TGCGCCAGCAGCTTGGGGACTAGCGGGAGTGGGGAGCAGTTCTTC. The chain recombines TRBV5-1 with TRBJ2-1, with 13 bases matching TRBD2. Germline lookup yields CDR1 SGHRS and CDR2 YFSETQ. The CDR3 length is 15 residues. V was pared by 0 bases and J by 10 bases, with 4 bases of the junction left unmatched.

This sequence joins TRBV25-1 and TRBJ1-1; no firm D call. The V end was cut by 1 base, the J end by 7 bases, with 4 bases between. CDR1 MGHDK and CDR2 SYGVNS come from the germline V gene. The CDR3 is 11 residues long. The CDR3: CASSELYEAFF. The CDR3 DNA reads TGTGCCAGCAGTGAATTGTATGAAGCTTTCTTT.

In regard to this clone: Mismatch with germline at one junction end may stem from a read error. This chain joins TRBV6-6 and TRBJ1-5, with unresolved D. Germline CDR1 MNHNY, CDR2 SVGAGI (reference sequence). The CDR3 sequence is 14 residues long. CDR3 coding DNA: TGTGCCAGCAGTTACCCTCCCGAGGATCAGACCCAGCATTTT. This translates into CASSYPPEDQTQHF.

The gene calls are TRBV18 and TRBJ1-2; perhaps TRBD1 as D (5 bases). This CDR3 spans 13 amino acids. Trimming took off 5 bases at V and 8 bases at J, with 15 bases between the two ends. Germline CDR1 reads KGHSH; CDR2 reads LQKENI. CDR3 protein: CASSNRIQGGYTF. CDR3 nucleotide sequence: TGTGCCAGCTCAAACAGGATCCAAGGAGGCTACACCTTC.

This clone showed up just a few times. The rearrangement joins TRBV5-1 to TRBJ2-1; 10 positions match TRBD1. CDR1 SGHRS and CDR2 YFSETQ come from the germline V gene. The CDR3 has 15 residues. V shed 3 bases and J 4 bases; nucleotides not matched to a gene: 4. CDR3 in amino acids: CASSSWTGGYNEQFF. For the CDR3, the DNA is TGCGCCAGCAGCTCCTGGACAGGGGGGTACAATGAGCAGTTCTTC.